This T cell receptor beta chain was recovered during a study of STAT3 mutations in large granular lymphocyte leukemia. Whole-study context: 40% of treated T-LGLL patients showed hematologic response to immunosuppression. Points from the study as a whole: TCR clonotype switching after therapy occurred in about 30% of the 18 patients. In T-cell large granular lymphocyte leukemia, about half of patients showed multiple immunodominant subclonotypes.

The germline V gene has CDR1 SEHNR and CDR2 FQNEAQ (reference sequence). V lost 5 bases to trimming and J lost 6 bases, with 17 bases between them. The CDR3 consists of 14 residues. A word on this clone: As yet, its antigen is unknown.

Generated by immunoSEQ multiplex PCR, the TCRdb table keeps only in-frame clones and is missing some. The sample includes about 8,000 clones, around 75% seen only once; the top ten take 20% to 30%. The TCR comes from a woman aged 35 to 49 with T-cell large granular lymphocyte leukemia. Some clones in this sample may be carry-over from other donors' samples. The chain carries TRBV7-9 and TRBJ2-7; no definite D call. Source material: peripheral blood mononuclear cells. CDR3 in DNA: TGTGCCAGCAGCCCCGGTAGACCCCCCGGCGAGCAGTACTTC. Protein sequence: CASSPGRPPGEQYF.